This T cell receptor (beta chain) was sequenced during a study of T cells after yellow fever vaccination. Study overall: Libraries from low-cell-number fractions were prepared with the SMART-Seq v4 Ultra Low Input RNA kit. Study outcomes and limitations: From the bulk population, abundant clonotypes could contaminate and appear within FACS-sorted repertoires. Clones from primary vaccination mostly reappeared after the booster (96% CD4, under 90% CD8).

In this sample, this clonotype turned up a few times. The antigen is undetermined. The CDR3 is made up of 15 amino acids. Germline CDR1 SGDLS, CDR2 YYNGEE. V lost 0 bases, J lost 4 bases, and 11 bases lay in between. Conversion of TCR transcripts into cDNA relied on 5'RACE template switching, which added a universal primer site and UMIs. TCRdb re-analysed the 5' RACE reads in MiXCR, keeping a single row per CDR3 protein. The sample includes around 550,000 distinct CDR3 sequences, about a fifth of them seen just once. The V gene is TRBV9, the J gene TRBJ2-1; TRBD2 is a possible D gene (6 bases). The clonotype comes from a young man who received the YFV17D yellow fever vaccine. The sample in question was PBMCs, obtained 15 days after the yellow fever booster vaccination. Written as DNA, the CDR3 is TGTGCCAGCAGCGTAGCGGGGGACCCTTACAATGAGCAGTTCTTC. Amino acids: CASSVAGDPYNEQFF.